The rows below give T cell receptor beta chains drawn from one sample of a study of shared clonotypes between healthy human individuals. Sequencing used immunoSEQ multiplex PCR; TCRdb keeps in-frame clones, though not all of them. The table has under 650,000 clones, almost 97% seen once. Input material: naive CD4+ T cells sorted from blood. Receptors were obtained from a woman in her thirties in good health. Both conserved end residues are part of each CDR3. D genes are given only for firm matches. Size values are once, few and many counts, or a class for expanded clones, and some rows have none.

j_call,clone_size,d_call,v_call,cdr3_aa,cdr3_nt
TRBJ2-1,once,-,TRBV7-7,CASSLAGVYNEQFF,TGTGCCAGCAGCTTAGCGGGGGTCTACAATGAGCAGTTCTTC
TRBJ2-7,-,TRBD1,TRBV7-6,CASSSYRGYEQYF,TGTGCCAGCAGCTCGTACAGGGGCTACGAGCAGTACTTC
TRBJ2-5,-,-,TRBV5-1,CASSLGREETQYF,TGCGCCAGCAGCTTGGGGAGGGAGGAAACCCAGTACTTC
TRBJ1-2,-,TRBD1,TRBV6-6,CASSYDRANYGYTF,TGTGCCAGCAGTTACGACAGGGCTAACTATGGCTACACCTTC
TRBJ1-1,-,TRBD1,TRBV2,CASGETGPREAFF,TGTGCCAGCGGCGAGACAGGGCCACGAGAAGCTTTCTTT
TRBJ2-3,once,-,TRBV29-1,CSVEWGGTDTQYF,TGCAGCGTTGAGTGGGGGGGCACAGATACGCAGTATTTT
TRBJ1-4,-,-,TRBV7-2,CASSPRLTGQKLFF,TGTGCCAGCAGCCCACGGCTGACAGGACAAAAACTGTTTTTT
TRBJ2-7,-,TRBD2,TRBV28,CASSLPGGSYEQYF,TGTGCCAGCAGTTTACCGGGGGGCTCCTACGAGCAGTACTTC
TRBJ2-1,-,-,TRBV2,CASSEAWGIGVHEQFF,TGTGCCAGCAGTGAGGCGTGGGGGATAGGGGTCCATGAGCAGTTCTTC
TRBJ1-2,-,-,TRBV6-5,CASRASIRGGYTF,TGTGCCAGCAGGGCTTCAATCAGGGGCGGCTACACCTTC
TRBJ1-4,-,-,TRBV6-1,CASSETLEKLFF,TGTGCCAGCAGTGAAACACTTGAAAAACTGTTTTTT
TRBJ1-2,once,TRBD1,TRBV28,CASSLSGVGTGINYGYTF,TGTGCCAGCAGTTTAAGCGGCGTCGGGACAGGGATAAATTATGGCTACACCTTC
TRBJ2-7,-,TRBD1,TRBV28,CASTLTGGYEQYF,TGTGCCAGCACCCTAACAGGGGGCTACGAGCAGTACTTC
TRBJ2-7,-,TRBD2,TRBV6-1,CASCLLAGDPYEQYF,TGTGCCAGTTGCTTACTAGCGGGAGACCCTTACGAGCAGTACTTC